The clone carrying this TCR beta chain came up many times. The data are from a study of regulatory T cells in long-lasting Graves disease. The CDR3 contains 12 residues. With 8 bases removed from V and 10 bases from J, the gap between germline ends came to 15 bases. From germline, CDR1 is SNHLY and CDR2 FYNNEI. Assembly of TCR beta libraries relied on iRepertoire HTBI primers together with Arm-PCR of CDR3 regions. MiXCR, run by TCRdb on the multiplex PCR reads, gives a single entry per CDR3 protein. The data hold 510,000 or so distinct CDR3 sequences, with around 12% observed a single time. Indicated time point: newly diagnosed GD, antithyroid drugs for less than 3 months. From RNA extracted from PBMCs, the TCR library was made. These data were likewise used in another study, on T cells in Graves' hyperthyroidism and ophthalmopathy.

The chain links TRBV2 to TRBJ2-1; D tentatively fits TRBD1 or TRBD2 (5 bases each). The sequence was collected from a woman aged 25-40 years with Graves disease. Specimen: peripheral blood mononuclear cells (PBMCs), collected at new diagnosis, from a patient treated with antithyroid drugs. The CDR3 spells CASPGTIDEQFF. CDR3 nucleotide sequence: TGTGCCAGCCCTGGGACCATTGACGAGCAGTTCTTC.